This entry concerns a single T cell receptor beta chain. The antigen this receptor binds is unknown. It has no much larger one-base neighbor in the sample; base qualities were not kept. Library preparation employed the immunoSEQ multiplex PCR assay. The multiplex PCR relied on a mix of 60 forward primers for TCR Vbeta segments and 13 reverse primers for TCR Jbeta segments. Amplification of the CDR3 region of rearranged TCR beta genes was performed with a multiplex PCR assay on genomic DNA. On the Illumina HiSeq System, the amplified TCR beta libraries were sequenced as 87-base-pair reads. The paper's data handling went like this. A later analysis counted about 82 million unique TCR beta chains across the 550 to 750 repertoires, and roughly 11 million of these chains were shared by at least two donors. Raw reads were error-corrected and collapsed into unique sequences with a nearest-neighbor algorithm that merged closely related sequences to remove PCR and sequencing errors. V, D and J gene segments were assigned by aligning CDR3 sequences to IMGT reference sequences. For a sequence to be retained, a match of at least six nucleotides was required to both a V gene segment and a J gene segment. Rearrangements were called productive when the CDR3 lacked stop codons and stayed in frame with V and J; all others were non-productive. Following IMGT convention, CDR3 was defined as the stretch from the second conserved V-encoded cysteine to the conserved J-encoded phenylalanine. Sequences without an unambiguous match to a single V gene segment were excluded from the earlier analysis of 587 of the donors. In an earlier analysis of more than 500 of the donors, a V segment was called functional when productive rearrangements were above 56.7%, and segregating when the standard deviation between donors exceeded 5%. To diagnose cytomegalovirus status from the catalog of TCR beta chain sequences, a statistical classification framework was built. In a later analysis, V and J genes were assigned by comparing TCR nucleotide sequences against IMGT/GENE-DB human TR gene sequences. The TCRdist pipeline was used in a later analysis to assign CDR3 sequences and most-parsimonious VDJ recombination scenarios. In a later analysis, each TCR beta chain was defined by its CDR3 amino acid sequence together with its V-gene family, and reads without a unique V-gene family were excluded. As a way to deal with suspected cross-contamination and a sequencing artifact, a later analysis dropped 592 nucleotide sequences that were highly shared and had low generation probability. For each public chain, a later analysis derived a clonal expansion index from normalized ranks of inferred template counts within each repertoire. A later analysis computed generation probabilities with a VDJ recombination model fitted to out-of-frame rearrangements, and checked the results against IGoR. Hypergeometric tests were used in a later analysis to score TCR-TCR, TCR-HLA and TCR-CMV co-occurrence, with a repertoire-size bias correction applied to the TCR pairs. To estimate false discovery rates, a later analysis permuted the HLA or CMV assignments 20 times. A later analysis grouped co-occurring TCRs with DBSCAN, adding TCRdist sequence similarity when clustering within HLA-allele-positive subsets. For co-occurrence clustering, repertoires with fewer than 30,000 or more than 120,000 public chains were excluded, along with five repertoires with anomalous nucleotide sharing. Not all clones reach the TCRdb copy of this immuneACCESS table, which keeps in-frame sequences only. Checked studies attribute under half of the gap to unresolved V genes and leave the rest unexplained. The D gene and trimming were derived from the DNA, and the V and J assignments and clone size from that table. This sample has about 150,000 clones in its table, and around 79% of those were observed once. 7.7% of the sample is in the top ten clones.

In total, more than 500 healthy bone marrow donors made up the cohort. All cohort members were sampled while nominally healthy, although unrecorded immune exposures were likely present. The donor tested CMV seropositive and was one of the 289 seropositive cohort members. A peripheral blood sample was provided by each donor, and peripheral blood mononuclear cells were used for TCR beta sequencing. Genomic DNA extraction from the blood cell samples was performed with the Qiagen DNeasy Blood Extraction Kit. The sample originates from a study of cytomegalovirus exposure and HLA in healthy donors (dated by TCRdb to 2016 to 2017). With respect to the entire study: In an earlier analysis of 450 to 750 of the donors, approximately 260 Gb of sequence data and approximately 100 million unique TCR beta sequences from roughly 180 million T cells were reported. Roughly 300 gigabases of sequencing data and roughly 80 million unique TCR sequences made up an early release that covered fewer than 650 HLA-typed donors. The genetic ancestry cluster associated with self-reported Caucasian donors included about four fifths of the approximately 430 genotyped donors. The study aimed to test whether signatures of past pathogen exposure could be identified by cataloging public T cell receptors. The T cell repertoires of about 700 subjects were profiled by immunosequencing and related to cytomegalovirus serostatus. Besides the first cohort of more than 650 subjects, a separate validation cohort made up of 120 different subjects was used. To predict cytomegalovirus infection status, the study brought together high-throughput TCR immunosequencing, statistical association of individual TCRs with disease status, and machine learning. A later analysis re-analyzed previously published TCR beta repertoires from 650 to 800 donors and added high-resolution HLA genotyping to study TCR occurrence patterns. The later analysis used no new phenotypic data to find candidate immune exposures, relying instead on TCR beta sequences and their occurrence across donors. To decide whether each TCR beta V gene segment behaved as functional or pseudogenic, an earlier analysis of some 600 of the donors relied on high-throughput TCR beta sequencing. Alongside the repertoire data, information on donor age, sex, ethnicity and CMV serostatus was compiled. In a later genetic analysis, genome-wide SNP genotypes for about three fifths of the roughly 670 donors were used, and that subset was treated as a discovery cohort. All discovery cohort repertoires had been generated using a single sequencing platform. Both class I and class II loci were covered by HLA typing, at four-digit resolution. Typing coverage differed by locus: A, B, C, DRB1 and DQB1 were typed in about 620-640 donors, DQA1 in about 550, DPA1 in roughly 590, and DPB1 in just under 490. Roughly 5 DR-DQ haplotypes were handled as single units for association and clustering, since linkage in the cohort was strong. On average, over 200,000 unique TCR beta nucleotide sequences were sequenced per donor among more than 350 genotyped donors of the cohort, with roughly 18% of those sequences being non-productive.

What the authors observed across the whole study: An association between a missense DCLRE1C variant and V-gene and J-gene trimming of TCR beta chains was found in a later genetic analysis and replicated in an independent cohort. Sequencing depth was assumed to be roughly uniform across donors in the presence/absence analyses, though that assumption may not hold. Most TCR sequences were observed very rarely across donors, whereas some public TCRs were present in many individuals. In a later genetic analysis, fewer N-insertions in productive TCRs were reported among donors in an Asian-associated ancestry cluster than the roughly 670-donor mean. In a later analysis, most CMV-associated TCR beta chains were found to appear HLA-restricted, with HLA associations seemingly driven largely by CMV exposure. Cytomegalovirus status was reported to be diagnosed by the classifier with high specificity and sensitivity in both the original and validation cohorts. The study gave a list of some 150 TCR beta chains associated with cytomegalovirus. For the cohort, immune exposure information was limited to CMV serostatus. In vitro tests confirmed that a few of the cytomegalovirus-associated TCR beta chains recognize cytomegalovirus antigens. Because the 87-base-pair reads could not distinguish some IMGT-functional V segments, including TRBV6-2 and TRBV6-3, those segments were excluded. Because some donors lacked HLA typing at each locus, the association tests relied only on the typed subset. In a later analysis, TCR association rates were found to vary across HLA loci, with the most associated TCRs seen for DRB1 alleles and the fewest for HLA-C alleles. In a later analysis, HLA-associated TCR beta chains showed more clonal expansion and lower generation probabilities than non-associated chains that were equally common. The authors suggested that the approach could potentially be extended to other disease states and immunological phenotypes. When HLA alleles, especially DR and DQ, strongly co-occurred, attributing TCR associations to individual alleles was difficult. In a later analysis, 15,000 to 20,000 TCR beta sequences were associated with specific HLA alleles at a false discovery rate of 0.05. This cohort had only TCR beta chains sequenced, and the lack of alpha or paired-chain data limited which features could be detected. The earlier analysis of approximately 590 of the donors excluded roughly 17 rarely observed V segments, including chromosome 9 orphons, because counts were too low. According to a later analysis, parvovirus B19, influenza, CMV and Epstein-Barr virus appeared linked to several top co-occurrence clusters. Broadly in line with IMGT annotations, most TCR beta V segments showed up in productive rearrangements about 87% or about 30% of the time in an earlier analysis of 587 of the donors. A cluster of highly shared sequence variants was judged likely to represent a technical artifact of the sequencing pipeline. A further reported finding was that TCR beta sequences accurately predicted the HLA-A and HLA-B alleles for most subjects in the first cohort. Linkage disequilibrium might explain the correlated functional status among segregating V segments, but an unknown experimental factor could not be excluded.

The CDR3 holds 14 amino acids from the cysteine to the phenylalanine. The entry retains the CDR3 DNA only, 42 bases that are in frame from base 1. V is cut by 7 bases and J by 0 bases, and the space between the germline ends is 10 bases. Looking up the germline V gene yields CDR1 LGHNT and CDR2 FRNRAP. Sequencing was performed on PBMCs. The V and J genes are TRBV12-5 and TRBJ1-5; the D segment cannot be called with confidence. This clonotype was obtained from a man aged 30 to 45 in good health and CMV-seropositive. The CDR3 protein sequence reads: CASAHSNSNQPQHF. The DNA sequence is TGTGCTAGTGCTCACTCCAATAGCAATCAGCCCCAGCATTTT.